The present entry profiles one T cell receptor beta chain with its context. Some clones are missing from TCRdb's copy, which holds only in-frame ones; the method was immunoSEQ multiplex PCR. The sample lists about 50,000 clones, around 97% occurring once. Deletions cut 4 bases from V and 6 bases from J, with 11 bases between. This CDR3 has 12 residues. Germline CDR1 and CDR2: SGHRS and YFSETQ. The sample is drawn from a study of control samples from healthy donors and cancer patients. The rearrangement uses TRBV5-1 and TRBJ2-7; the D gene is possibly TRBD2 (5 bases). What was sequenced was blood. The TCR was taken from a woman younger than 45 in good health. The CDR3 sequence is CASSPGYFEQYF. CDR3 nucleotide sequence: TGCGCCAGCAGCCCGGGATACTTCGAGCAGTACTTC.